Listed below are T cell receptor beta chains from one sample, sequenced in a study of identical twins. Via MiXCR, TCRdb re-called the 5' RACE reads, giving one row per CDR3 protein. The repertoire includes 690,000 or so distinct CDR3 sequences, 6.1% of them detected once, and around 2% sits in the top ten. The specimen sequenced was naive T cells sorted from blood. The receptors come from a man younger than 35 in good health. Each CDR3 is given without its conserved first and last residue.

j_call	v_call	cdr3_aa
TRBJ2-3	TRBV29-1	SANQGTDTQY
TRBJ1-2	TRBV5-1	ASSAGTGDGYT
TRBJ1-6	TRBV9	ASSVDLSGKNSPLH
TRBJ2-5	TRBV4-1	ASTMDSSQETQY
TRBJ2-1	TRBV6-2/TRBV6-3	ASTRHNEQF
TRBJ2-7	TRBV20-1	SARRTGGYYEQY
TRBJ2-3	TRBV29-1	SVEDPDRGATDTQY
TRBJ1-2	TRBV20-1	SASSPAGGNYGYT
TRBJ2-1	TRBV4-1	ASSQDRGTGTYNEQF
TRBJ2-2	TRBV25-1	ASSGVGTGELF
TRBJ2-7	TRBV29-1	SVGAGSNEQY
TRBJ2-2	TRBV7-9	ASVRGNTGELF
TRBJ1-1	TRBV7-2	ASSLTDLNTEAF
TRBJ1-2	TRBV27	ASASSRQSSNYGYT
TRBJ2-2	TRBV9	ASSPWTGVTGELF
TRBJ2-2	TRBV27	ASSLRGPSGRLTNTGELF
TRBJ2-7	TRBV11-2	ASSLNSSGKPLSYEQY
TRBJ1-1	TRBV3-1	ASSPGRMNTEAF
TRBJ2-3	TRBV10-2	ASTYIAVFSDTQY
TRBJ1-2	TRBV4-1	ASSQVDRGKDGYT
TRBJ2-1	TRBV28	ASSSPGISYNEQF
TRBJ2-2	TRBV27	ASSLSIFRQGAGELF
TRBJ2-3	TRBV7-6	ASRSSTGTQY
TRBJ1-1	TRBV25-1	ASRGQGTEAF
TRBJ2-1	TRBV12-3/TRBV12-4	ASRKFRLEMDNEQF
TRBJ2-3	TRBV5-1	ASSRQGVSGDTQY
TRBJ2-4	TRBV24-1	ATSDPGDRGYIQY
TRBJ1-5	TRBV6-1	ASSEGELQPQH
TRBJ2-5	TRBV5-6	ASSRPTEETQY
TRBJ2-1	TRBV28	ASSIGQGGDEQF
TRBJ1-1	TRBV29-1	SVFGGAIPAITEAF
TRBJ1-2	TRBV3-1	ASGNSQGFNYGYT
TRBJ1-1	TRBV10-3	AISGAGQREANTEAF
TRBJ2-1	TRBV29-1	SVDTTYNEQF
TRBJ2-1	TRBV6-2/TRBV6-3	ASTSGLAETSYNEQF
TRBJ2-1	TRBV6-5	ASSYLRGPHNEQF
TRBJ2-2	TRBV25-1	ASSEQGNTGELF
TRBJ2-2	TRBV5-1	ASSLIDSRNTGELF
TRBJ2-5	TRBV7-9	ASSLGLAGEETQY
TRBJ2-3	TRBV20-1	SAPSRTGTRQSDTQY
TRBJ2-7	TRBV6-5	ASRYGTSVDYEQY
TRBJ2-5	TRBV7-9	ASSSSGPQETQY
TRBJ1-5	TRBV7-8	ASSLSGWTGTQPQH
TRBJ2-5	TRBV4-1	ASSQPRGKETQY
TRBJ2-3	TRBV7-9	ASSPQWAGLADTQY
TRBJ1-2	TRBV20-1	SAPMGETNYGYT
TRBJ2-2	TRBV27	ASSPLTPELF